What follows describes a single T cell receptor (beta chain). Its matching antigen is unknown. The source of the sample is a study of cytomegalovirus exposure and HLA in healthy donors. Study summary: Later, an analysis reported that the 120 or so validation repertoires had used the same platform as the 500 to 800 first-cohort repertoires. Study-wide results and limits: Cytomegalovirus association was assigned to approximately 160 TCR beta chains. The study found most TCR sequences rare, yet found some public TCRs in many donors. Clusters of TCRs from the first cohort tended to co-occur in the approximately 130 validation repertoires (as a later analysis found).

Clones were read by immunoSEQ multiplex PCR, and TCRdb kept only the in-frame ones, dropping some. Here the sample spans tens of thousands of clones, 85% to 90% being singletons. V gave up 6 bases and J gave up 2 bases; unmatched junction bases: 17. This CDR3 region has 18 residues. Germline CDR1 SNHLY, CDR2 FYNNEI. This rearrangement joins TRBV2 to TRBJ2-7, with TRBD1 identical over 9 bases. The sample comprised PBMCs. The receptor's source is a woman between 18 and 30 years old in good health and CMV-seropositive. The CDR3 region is CASRPPGQGGNKAYEQYF. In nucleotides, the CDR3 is TGTGCCAGCAGACCCCCGGGACAGGGAGGCAATAAGGCCTACGAGCAGTACTTC.